These 16 T cell receptor beta chains were sequenced from one sample in a study of T cells after yellow fever vaccination (dated by TCRdb to 2018 to 2020). The meaning of the sample's treatment or condition label: live attenuated yellow fever vaccine strain. Library preparation used 5' RACE. These reads were obtained on an Illumina NovaSeq 6000. Using fastp at Q25 and MiXCR, TCRdb reprocessed the public reads and kept productive beta chains. Each record represents a unique CDR3 protein, reported with the most common genes and DNA among its rows. Here the sample has about 320,000 distinct CDR3 sequences; roughly an eighth occur a single time. 2.5% to 4% of the sample belongs to the ten largest clones. Sample: CD4+ T cells sorted from PBMCs, taken 15 days after the yellow fever booster vaccination. The receptors come from a man younger than 30 who received the YFV17D yellow fever vaccine.

The chain carries TRBV6-6 and TRBJ2-2; D perhaps matches TRBD1 (7 bases). Per germline, CDR1 MNHNY and CDR2 SVGAGI (reference sequence). This CDR3 region has 16 residues. With 3 bases removed from V and 6 bases from J, the gap between germline ends came to 17 bases. The CDR3 loop is CASSYFMTGRSGELFF. CDR3 in DNA: TGTGCCAGCAGTTATTTCATGACAGGGAGGTCCGGGGAGCTGTTTTTT.

This clonotype has ten or more counts. The chain recombines TRBV20-1 with TRBJ2-5, with 8 bases fitting TRBD2. The CDR3 length is 11 residues. Germline V gene sequence: CDR1 DFQATT, CDR2 SNEGSKA (reference sequence). With V trimmed by 7 bases and J by 3 bases, 1 base remained unmatched. The CDR3 protein is CSGAGEETQYF. CDR3 coding DNA: TGCAGTGGAGCGGGGGAAGAGACCCAGTACTTC.

The chain joins TRBV5-5 to TRBJ1-2; 10 bases map to TRBD1. The CDR3 totals 16 residues. Germline V gives CDR1 SGHKS, CDR2 YYEKEE (reference sequence). V trimming: 3 bases; J trimming: 7 bases; junction bases outside the gene matches: 12. In nucleotides, the CDR3 is TGTGCCAGCAGCTCCCCGACAGGGGGCAGAACACGTGGCTACACCTTC. This gives the protein CASSSPTGGRTRGYTF.

The chain employs TRBV7-9 and TRBJ1-4; 9 bases are shared with TRBD1. The CDR3 contains 15 residues. With V trimmed by 4 bases and J by 7 bases, 7 bases remained unmatched. Germline CDR1 and CDR2: SEHNR and FQNEAQ (reference sequence). CDR3 bases: TGTGCCAGCAGCTCGGGAGGACAGGGGCTTGAAAAACTGTTTTTT. It encodes CASSSGGQGLEKLFF.

In its sample, this clonotype was seen a few times. The CDR3 DNA is TGCAGTGCCCGAACAGGGGGGGTGGCCGCTGAAGCTTTCTTT. Protein: CSARTGGVAAEAFF. J is TRBJ1-1 and V is TRBV20-1; TRBD1 matches 8 bases. Germline trimming cut 6 bases from V and 6 bases from J; bases unmatched to any gene: 12. The V gene's germline CDR1 is DFQATT and CDR2 SNEGSKA (reference sequence). The CDR3 has 14 residues.

The chain couples TRBV20-1 to TRBJ2-7; D gene uncertain. The CDR3 runs to 13 residues. V was shortened by 5 bases and J by 4 bases, with 15 bases between the two germline ends. Germline CDR1 DFQATT, CDR2 SNEGSKA (reference sequence). The DNA for the CDR3 is TGCAGTGCTCGCTCAATACGGATTTACGAGCAGTACTTC. This gives the protein CSARSIRIYEQYF.

This rearrangement joins TRBV6-5 to TRBJ1-4; D might be TRBD1 (5 bases). This CDR3 is built from 14 residues. With 5 bases removed from V and 8 bases from J, the gap between germline ends came to 15 bases. Looked up from germline, CDR1 is MNHEY and CDR2 is SVGAGI. As DNA, the CDR3 is TGTGCCAGCAGTCCCGGGGCGTCGAACGAAAAACTGTTTTTT. Protein sequence: CASSPGASNEKLFF.

The sample holds a few counts of this clonotype. The V gene is TRBV7-9, the J gene TRBJ2-1; TRBD2 matches 8 bases. CDR1 and CDR2 from the germline V gene are SEHNR and FQNEAQ (reference sequence). The J segment lost 3 bases and the V segment lost 5 bases, leaving 15 bases of the junction unmatched. This CDR3 is 18 amino acids long. The CDR3 coding sequence is TGTGCCAGCAGCCTCAGGCAGATCGGGGGGGCCTTCTACAATGAGCAGTTCTTC. As protein: CASSLRQIGGAFYNEQFF.

This clonotype was observed a handful of times. The chain has TRBV5-1 and TRBJ1-1; 12 bases fit TRBD1. The CDR3 sequence is 17 residues long. The germline CDR1 and CDR2 sequences are SGHRS and YFSETQ. Trimming cost V 3 bases and J 1 base; bases outside gene matches: 7. CDR3 amino acids: CASSSRDRGLGNTEAFF. The DNA for the CDR3 is TGCGCCAGCAGCTCCCGGGACAGGGGGCTCGGGAACACTGAAGCTTTCTTT.

This chain's CDR3 is CASSLAREDGYTF. CDR3 nucleotide sequence: TGCGCCAGCAGCTTGGCACGAGAAGATGGCTACACCTTC. The V gene is TRBV5-1, the J gene TRBJ1-2; D not certain. The germline V gene encodes CDR1 SGHRS and CDR2 YFSETQ. Trimming stripped 0 bases from V and 6 bases from J, with 9 bases between. The CDR3 is 13 amino acids.

This clonotype came up a few times. Here the CDR3 reads CAISRLAYDGYTF. DNA for the CDR3: TGTGCCATCAGTCGCCTGGCTTATGATGGCTACACCTTC. The chain joins TRBV10-3 to TRBJ1-2, with D unclear. Deletions cut 5 bases from V and 6 bases from J, with 13 bases between. The CDR3 sequence is 13 residues long. Germline loops: CDR1 ENHRY, CDR2 SYGVKD.

The chain is built from TRBV30 and TRBJ2-7, with 7 nucleotides matching TRBD2. J was trimmed by 0 bases and V by 3 bases; bases with no gene match: 5. CDR1 GTSNPN and CDR2 SVGIG come from the germline V gene (reference sequence). There are 14 residues in the CDR3. The CDR3 DNA reads TGTGCCTGGAGCGGCGGGGGTAGCTCCTACGAGCAGTACTTC. Residues: CAWSGGGSSYEQYF. Combining the CDR3 with reference TRBV30 and TRBJ2-7 gives the whole variable domain SQTIHQWPATLVQPVGSPLSLECTVEGTSNPNLYWYRQAAGRGLQLLFYSVGIGQISSEVPQNLSASRPQDRQFILSSKKLLLSDSGFYLCAWSGGGSSYEQYFGPGTRLTVT.

The chain links TRBV7-9 to TRBJ1-2; D is ambiguous. The germline V gene encodes CDR1 SEHNR and CDR2 FQNEAQ (reference sequence). The CDR3 contains 12 residues. Trimming took off 0 bases at V and 4 bases at J, with 3 bases between the two ends. The CDR3 coding sequence is TGTGCCAGCAGCTTAGCGGCCTATGGCTACACCTTC. Translating it yields CASSLAAYGYTF.

This clonotype came up a few times. The J gene is TRBJ2-5, the V gene TRBV7-9; 7 positions agree with TRBD2. Trimming cost V 2 bases and J 3 bases; bases outside gene matches: 6. The CDR3 is made up of 15 amino acids. The germline V gene has CDR1 SEHNR and CDR2 FQNEAQ (reference sequence). The CDR3 nucleotides are TGTGCCAGCAGCTTACGAACAAGCGGGGAAGAGACCCAGTACTTC. Protein: CASSLRTSGEETQYF.

There are a few counts of this clonotype. The rearrangement uses TRBV12-3 or TRBV12-4 and TRBJ2-1; D is possibly TRBD1 (6 bases). Trimming took 6 bases from V and 4 from J, leaving 16 bases between them. CDR3 length equals 15 residues. CDR3 DNA sequence: TGTGCCAGCAGCAAGCAGGGGCGAGGTTACAATGAGCAGTTCTTC. Amino acids: CASSKQGRGYNEQFF.

The rearrangement joins TRBV5-1 to TRBJ2-5; 15 bases align to TRBD2. Germline loops: CDR1 SGHRS, CDR2 YFSETQ. The CDR3 covers 16 residues. J gave up 5 bases and V 0 bases, and 2 bases lay outside the gene matches. CDR3 amino acids: CASSLGGLAGGETQYF. The DNA for the CDR3 is TGCGCCAGCAGCTTGGGCGGACTAGCGGGGGGGGAGACCCAGTACTTC. Filled out from reference TRBV5-1 and TRBJ2-5, the complete variable domain reads KAGVTQTPRYLIKTRGQQVTLSCSPISGHRSVSWYQQTPGQGLQFLFEYFSETQRNKGNFPGRFSGRQFSNSRSEMNVSTLELGDSALYLCASSLGGLAGGETQYFGPGTRLLVL.